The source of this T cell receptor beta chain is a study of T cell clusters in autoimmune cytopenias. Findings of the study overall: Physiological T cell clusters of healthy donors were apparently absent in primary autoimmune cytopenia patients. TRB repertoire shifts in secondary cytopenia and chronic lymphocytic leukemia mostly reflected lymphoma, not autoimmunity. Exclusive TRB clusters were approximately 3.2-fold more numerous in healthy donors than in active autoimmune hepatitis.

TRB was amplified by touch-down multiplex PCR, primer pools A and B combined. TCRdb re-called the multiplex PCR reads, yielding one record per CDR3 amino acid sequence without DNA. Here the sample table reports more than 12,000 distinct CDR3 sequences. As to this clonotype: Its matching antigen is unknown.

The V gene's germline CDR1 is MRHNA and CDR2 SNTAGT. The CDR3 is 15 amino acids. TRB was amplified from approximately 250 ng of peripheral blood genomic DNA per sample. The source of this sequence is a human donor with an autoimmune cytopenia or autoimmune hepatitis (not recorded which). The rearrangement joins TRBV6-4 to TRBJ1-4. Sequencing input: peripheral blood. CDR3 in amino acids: CASSYGEIVEGNLFF.